These 15 T cell receptor beta chains share one sample of origin, sequenced in a study of T-cell memory formation after mild COVID-19. TCRdb re-analysed the 5' RACE reads in MiXCR, keeping a single row per CDR3 protein. The sample records 300,000 to 400,000 distinct CDR3 sequences, around 30% being singletons. Sequencing was performed on PBMCs or a T cell subset sorted from them (not recorded which). All receptors derive from an adult woman who had mild COVID-19 (a few samples of this study predate the infection). Cell type and time point are not known.

The chain recombines TRBV29-1 with TRBJ2-3; tentatively, D is TRBD2 (6 bases). V lost 7 bases, J lost 2 bases, and 19 bases lay in between. Germline V gene sequence: CDR1 SQVTM, CDR2 ANQGSEA. This CDR3 has 15 residues. The CDR3 here is CSGTSSSSPTDTQYF. Here the CDR3 DNA reads TGCAGCGGAACTAGCTCCTCAAGCCCCACAGATACGCAGTATTTT.

The V call is TRBV7-2, the J call TRBJ2-7; D is possibly TRBD1 or TRBD2 (5 bases each). This CDR3 has 17 residues. Trimming took off 1 base at V and 2 bases at J, with 18 bases between the two ends. Per the germline V gene, CDR1 is SGHTA and CDR2 is FQGNSA. This CDR3 is CASSLVGLGTAAYEQYF. In DNA, the CDR3 is TGTGCCAGCAGCTTAGTCGGCCTCGGGACGGCTGCCTACGAGCAGTACTTC.

This clonotype was observed a handful of times. The chain is built from TRBV3-1 and TRBJ2-3; D is ambiguous. CDR1 and CDR2 (germline): LGHDT, YNNKEL (reference sequence). The germline V and J ends were trimmed by 2 bases and 1 base, with 7 bases remaining between them. The length of the CDR3 is 14 residues. Written as DNA, the CDR3 is TGTGCCAGCAGCCAATCTCGTGGCACAGATACGCAGTATTTT. Translating it yields CASSQSRGTDTQYF.

There are many counts of this clonotype. This chain connects TRBV7-2 to TRBJ2-3, with 11 bases fitting TRBD2. The trim removed 4 bases at V and 2 bases at J, leaving 2 bases unmatched. CDR3 length equals 15 residues. Germline CDR1 and CDR2: SGHTA and FQGNSA. DNA for the CDR3: TGTGCCAGCAGCTCTAGCGGGGGGCTCACAGATACGCAGTATTTT. Protein sequence: CASSSSGGLTDTQYF.

This clonotype was observed a handful of times. The chain couples TRBV5-1 to TRBJ2-5; D not certain. Trimming pared 0 bases from V and 5 bases from J, leaving 11 bases between. Germline V CDR1 and CDR2: SGHRS, YFSETQ. The CDR3 sequence is 14 residues long. The chain's CDR3 is CASSLESTVETQYF. The CDR3 nucleotides are TGCGCCAGCAGCTTGGAGTCAACGGTGGAGACCCAGTACTTC.

V and J are TRBV29-1 and TRBJ1-1; no reliable D call. CDR1 is SQVTM and CDR2 is ANQGSEA in the germline V gene. Between the trimmed V and J ends, which lost 7 bases and 5 bases, there was a span of 11 bases. The CDR3 has 11 amino acids. The CDR3 DNA follows: TGCAGCGCAAGCCATGGGACTGAAGCTTTCTTT. The encoded protein is CSASHGTEAFF.

This clonotype was counted at least ten times. This chain connects TRBV2 to TRBJ2-2; D is ambiguous. V lost 5 bases to trimming and J lost 5 bases, with 6 bases between them. The germline V gene encodes CDR1 SNHLY and CDR2 FYNNEI. The CDR3 loop spans 12 amino acids. The CDR3 here is CASSRSTGELFF. The CDR3 DNA follows: TGTGCCAGCAGTCGGTCTACCGGGGAGCTGTTTTTT.

This clonotype showed up just a few times. One end of the junction fails to match germline, which may point to a read error. V gene TRBV20-1 combines with J gene TRBJ2-3, with D tentatively TRBD2 (5 bases). The CDR3 runs 14 residues. From germline, CDR1 is DFQATT and CDR2 SNEGSKA (reference sequence). CDR3 sequence: CSAREASWTDTQYF. In DNA form, the CDR3 reads TGCAGTGCCAGAGAGGCTAGCTGGACAGATACGCAGTATTTT.

The genes are TRBV7-6 and TRBJ2-2; D perhaps matches TRBD2 (5 bases). The germline gives CDR1 SGHVS, CDR2 FNYEAQ. This CDR3 is 14 amino acids long. V was cut by 5 bases and J by 6 bases, with 13 bases left in between. The CDR3 spells CASSPGGSAGELFF. CDR3 DNA: TGTGCCAGCAGCCCAGGAGGATCTGCCGGGGAGCTGTTTTTT. The full variable domain, in which reference TRBV7-6 and TRBJ2-2 provide the parts outside the CDR3, is GAGVSQSPRYKVTKRGQDVALRCDPISGHVSLYWYRQALGQGPEFLTYFNYEAQQDKSGLPNDRFSAERPEGSISTLTIQRTEQRDSAMYRCASSPGGSAGELFFGEGSRLTVL.

The chain joins TRBV12-3 or TRBV12-4 to TRBJ1-1; 7 bases fit TRBD1. The CDR3 length is 14 residues. The J segment lost 1 base and the V segment lost 5 bases, leaving 4 bases of the junction unmatched. CDR3 protein: CASSTTGPNTEAFF. DNA for the CDR3: TGTGCCAGCAGTACGACAGGGCCGAACACTGAAGCTTTCTTT.

This clonotype appeared a few times. The chain couples TRBV7-3 to TRBJ2-2, with no clear D. Germline V gene sequence: CDR1 SGHTA, CDR2 FQGTGA. V was shortened by 5 bases and J by 5 bases, with 12 bases between the two germline ends. CDR3 length: 14 amino acids. CDR3 region: CASSLDGRTGELFF. In nucleotides, the CDR3 is TGTGCCAGCAGCCTGGATGGGCGGACCGGGGAGCTGTTTTTT.

In this sample, this clonotype turned up a few times. The chain is built from TRBV7-2 and TRBJ2-5, with 11 nucleotides matching TRBD1. The CDR3 consists of 16 residues. Germline-derived CDR1 and CDR2 are SGHTA and FQGNSA. V was clipped by 4 bases and J by 4 bases; unmatched bases: 8. CDR3 region: CASSSWTGGGPETQYF. The DNA for the CDR3 is TGTGCCAGCAGCTCGTGGACAGGGGGCGGGCCAGAGACCCAGTACTTC. The full variable domain, in which reference TRBV7-2 and TRBJ2-5 provide the parts outside the CDR3, is GAGVSQSPSNKVTEKGKDVELRCDPISGHTALYWYRQSLGQGLEFLIYFQGNSAPDKSGLPSDRFSAERTGGSVSTLTIQRTQQEDSAVYLCASSSWTGGGPETQYFGPGTRLLVL.

In DNA, the CDR3 is TGTGCCAGCAGCCAGGGACTAGCTTACGGGACCCAGTACTTC. It codes for CASSQGLAYGTQYF. This sequence joins TRBV7-2 and TRBJ2-5; 9 bases line up with TRBD2. Per germline, CDR1 SGHTA and CDR2 FQGNSA. V was clipped by 5 bases and J by 7 bases; unmatched bases: 8. The length of the CDR3 is 14 residues.

This clonotype was seen only a few times. This chain joins TRBV6-6 and TRBJ2-7; perhaps TRBD2 as D (6 bases). Germline-derived CDR1 and CDR2 are MNHNY and SVGAGI (reference sequence). Between the trimmed V and J ends, which lost 2 bases and 2 bases, there was a span of 7 bases. This CDR3 is built from 13 residues. The CDR3 DNA is TGTGCCAGCAGTTACGGCGGGACCTACGAGCAGTACTTC. This codes for CASSYGGTYEQYF.

This clonotype was found a few times. This chain connects TRBV4-1 to TRBJ1-3; unclear D gene. Trimming left V 6 bases short and J 4 bases short, with 13 bases between. Germline CDR1 reads MGHRA; CDR2 reads YSYEKL. The CDR3 totals 14 residues. The CDR3, as DNA: TGCGCCAGCAGACGGGTGGAGGTCGGAAACACCATATATTTT. Encoded protein: CASRRVEVGNTIYF.